The source of this T cell receptor beta chain is a study of T cell repertoires in cytomegalovirus infection. Study in general: The study used recently identified HLA-C-restricted and well-studied HLA-B-restricted CMV epitopes. Through public TCR beta signatures, both CMV infection and matching HLA type were indicated. Study outcomes and limitations: HLA-C-restricted CMV-specific TCR beta clonotypes prevailed in the ex vivo response. Identification of carriers of CMV plus the relevant HLA was performed using cumulative public TCR beta family frequency.

This clonotype has only a few counts. Its antigen is undetermined. The CDR3 contains 13 residues. Per the germline V gene, CDR1 is SGHDT and CDR2 is YYEEEE. Between the trimmed V and J ends, which lost 2 bases and 2 bases, there was a span of 8 bases. TCRdb called the reads again in MiXCR, with one record for every CDR3 protein. The sample consists of 750,000 to 900,000 distinct CDR3 sequences, 29% of them appearing once. Sample: cultured CD8+ T cells from PBMCs, taken from culture after CMV antigen stimulation. This receptor was taken from a human donor in good health (CMV status not recorded). Some clones in this sample may be carry-over from other donors' samples. The chain has TRBV5-6 and TRBJ2-7; D not resolved. In DNA, the CDR3 is TGTGCCAGCAGCTTCCGGCAGGCCTACGAGCAGTACTTC. The encoded protein is CASSFRQAYEQYF.